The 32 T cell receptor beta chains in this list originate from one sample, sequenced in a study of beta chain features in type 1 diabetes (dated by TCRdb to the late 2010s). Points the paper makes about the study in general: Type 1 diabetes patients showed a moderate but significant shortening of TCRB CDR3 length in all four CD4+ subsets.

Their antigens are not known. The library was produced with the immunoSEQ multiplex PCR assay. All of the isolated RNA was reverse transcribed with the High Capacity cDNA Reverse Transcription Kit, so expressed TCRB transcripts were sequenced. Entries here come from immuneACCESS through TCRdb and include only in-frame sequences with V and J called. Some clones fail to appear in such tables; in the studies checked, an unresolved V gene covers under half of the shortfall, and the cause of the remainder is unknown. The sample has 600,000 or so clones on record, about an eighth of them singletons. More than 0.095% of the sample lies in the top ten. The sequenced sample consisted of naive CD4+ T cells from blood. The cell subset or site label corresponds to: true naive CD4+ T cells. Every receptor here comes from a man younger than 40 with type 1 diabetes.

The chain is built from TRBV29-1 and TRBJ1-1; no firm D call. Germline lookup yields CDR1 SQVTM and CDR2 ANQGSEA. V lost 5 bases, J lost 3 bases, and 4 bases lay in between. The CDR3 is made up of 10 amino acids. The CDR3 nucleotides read TGCAGCGTTCGATACACTGAAGCTTTCTTT. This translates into CSVRYTEAFF.

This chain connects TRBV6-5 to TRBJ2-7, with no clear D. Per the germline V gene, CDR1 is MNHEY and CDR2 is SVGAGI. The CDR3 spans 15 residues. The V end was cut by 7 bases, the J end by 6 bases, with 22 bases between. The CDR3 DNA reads TGTGCCAGCACACGCACCGGGTCTGCCGCCGGCGAGCAGTACTTC. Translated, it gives CASTRTGSAAGEQYF.

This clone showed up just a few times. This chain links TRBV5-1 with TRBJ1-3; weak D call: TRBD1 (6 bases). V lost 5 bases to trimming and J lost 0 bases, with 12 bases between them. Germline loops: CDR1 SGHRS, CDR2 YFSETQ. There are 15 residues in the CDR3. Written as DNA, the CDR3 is TGCGCCAGCAGGCCGGGACAAGCCTCTGGAAACACCATATATTTT. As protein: CASRPGQASGNTIYF.

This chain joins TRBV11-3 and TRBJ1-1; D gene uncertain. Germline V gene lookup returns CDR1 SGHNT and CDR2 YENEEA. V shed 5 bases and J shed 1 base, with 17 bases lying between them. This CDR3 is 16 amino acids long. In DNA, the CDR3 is TGTGCCAGCAGCGCCTTTATGGGAAGGCCGAACACTGAAGCTTTCTTT. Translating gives CASSAFMGRPNTEAFF.

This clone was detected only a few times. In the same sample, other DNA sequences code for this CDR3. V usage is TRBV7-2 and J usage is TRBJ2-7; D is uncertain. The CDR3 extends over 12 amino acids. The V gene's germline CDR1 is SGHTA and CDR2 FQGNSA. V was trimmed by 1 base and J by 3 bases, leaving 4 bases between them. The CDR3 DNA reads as TGTGCCAGCAGCTTAGTAGGCTACGAGCAGTACTTC. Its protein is CASSLVGYEQYF.

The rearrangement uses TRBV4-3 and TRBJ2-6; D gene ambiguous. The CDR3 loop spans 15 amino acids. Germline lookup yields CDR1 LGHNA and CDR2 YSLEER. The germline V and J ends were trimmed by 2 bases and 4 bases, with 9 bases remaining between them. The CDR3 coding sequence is TGCGCCAGCAGCCAACTAGGGTCCGGGGCCAACGTCCTGACTTTC. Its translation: CASSQLGSGANVLTF.

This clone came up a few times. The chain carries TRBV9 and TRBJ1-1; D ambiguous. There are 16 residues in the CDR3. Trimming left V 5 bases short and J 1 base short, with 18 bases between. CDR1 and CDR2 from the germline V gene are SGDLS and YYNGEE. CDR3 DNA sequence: TGTGCCAGCAGGGAGCACATGACCGTGGCGAACACTGAAGCTTTCTTT. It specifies CASREHMTVANTEAFF.

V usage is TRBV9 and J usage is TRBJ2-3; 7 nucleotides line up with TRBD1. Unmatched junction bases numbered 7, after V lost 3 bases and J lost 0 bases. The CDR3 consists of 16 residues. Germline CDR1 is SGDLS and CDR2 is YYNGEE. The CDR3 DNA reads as TGTGCCAGCAGCGCCAGGACGACAGGGAGCACAGATACGCAGTATTTT. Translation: CASSARTTGSTDTQYF.

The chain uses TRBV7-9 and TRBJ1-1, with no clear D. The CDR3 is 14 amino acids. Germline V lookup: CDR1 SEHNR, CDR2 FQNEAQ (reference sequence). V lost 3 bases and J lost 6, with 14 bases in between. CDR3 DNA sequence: TGTGCCAGCAGCTTGGGATCTCGGGTCTCTGAAGCTTTCTTT. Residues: CASSLGSRVSEAFF.

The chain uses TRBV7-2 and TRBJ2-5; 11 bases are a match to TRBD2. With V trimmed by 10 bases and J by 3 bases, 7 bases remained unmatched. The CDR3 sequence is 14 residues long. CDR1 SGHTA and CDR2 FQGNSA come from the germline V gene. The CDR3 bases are TGTGCCACGGGAGTAGCGGGGGGGAAAGAGACCCAGTACTTC. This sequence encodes CATGVAGGKETQYF.

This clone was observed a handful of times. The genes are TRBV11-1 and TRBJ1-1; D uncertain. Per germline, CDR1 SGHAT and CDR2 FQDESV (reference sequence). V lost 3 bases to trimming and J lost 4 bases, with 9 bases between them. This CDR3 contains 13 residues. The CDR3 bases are TGTGCCAGCAGCTTGACACGGACCACTGAAGCTTTCTTT. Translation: CASSLTRTTEAFF.

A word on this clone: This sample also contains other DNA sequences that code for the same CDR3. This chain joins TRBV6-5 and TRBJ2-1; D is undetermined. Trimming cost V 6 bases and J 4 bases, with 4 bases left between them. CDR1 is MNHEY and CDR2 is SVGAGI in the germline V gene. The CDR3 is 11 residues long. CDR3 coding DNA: TGTGCCAGCAGGGGATACAATGAGCAGTTCTTC. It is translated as CASRGYNEQFF.

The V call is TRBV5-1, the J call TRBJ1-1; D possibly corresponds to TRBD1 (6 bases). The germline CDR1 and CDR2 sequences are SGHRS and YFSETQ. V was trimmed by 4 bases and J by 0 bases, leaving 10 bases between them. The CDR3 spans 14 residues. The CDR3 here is CASSAGQLNTEAFF. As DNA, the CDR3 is TGCGCCAGCAGCGCTGGACAGCTGAACACTGAAGCTTTCTTT.

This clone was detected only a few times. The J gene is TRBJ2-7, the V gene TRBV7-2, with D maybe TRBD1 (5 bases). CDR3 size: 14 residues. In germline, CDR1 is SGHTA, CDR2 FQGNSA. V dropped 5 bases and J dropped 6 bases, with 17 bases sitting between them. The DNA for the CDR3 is TGTGCCAGCAGCGTCCGACAGCTACCCAGCGAGCAGTACTTC. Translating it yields CASSVRQLPSEQYF.

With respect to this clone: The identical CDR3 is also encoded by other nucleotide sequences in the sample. This CDR3 is CASSLGDRSTDTQYF. CDR3 DNA: TGCGCCAGCAGCTTGGGGGACAGAAGCACAGATACGCAGTATTTT. The genes are TRBV5-1 and TRBJ2-3; TRBD1 matches at 7 bases. Trimming at V came to 0 bases and at J to 0 bases, leaving 1 base not matched to a gene. This CDR3 is 15 amino acids long. The germline gives CDR1 SGHRS, CDR2 YFSETQ.

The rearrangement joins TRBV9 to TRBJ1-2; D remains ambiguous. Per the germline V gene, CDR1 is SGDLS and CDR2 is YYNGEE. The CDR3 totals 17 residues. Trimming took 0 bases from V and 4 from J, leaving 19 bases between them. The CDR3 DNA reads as TGTGCCAGCAGCGTAGATGGCGGGCGTCACTCCGGCTATGGCTACACCTTC. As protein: CASSVDGGRHSGYGYTF.

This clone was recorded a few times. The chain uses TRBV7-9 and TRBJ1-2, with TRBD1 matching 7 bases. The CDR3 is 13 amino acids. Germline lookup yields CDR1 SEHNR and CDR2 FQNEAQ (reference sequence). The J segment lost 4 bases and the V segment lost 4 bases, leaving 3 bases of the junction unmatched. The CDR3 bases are TGTGCCAGCAGCTACCGGGACAGCTATGGCTACACCTTC. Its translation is CASSYRDSYGYTF.

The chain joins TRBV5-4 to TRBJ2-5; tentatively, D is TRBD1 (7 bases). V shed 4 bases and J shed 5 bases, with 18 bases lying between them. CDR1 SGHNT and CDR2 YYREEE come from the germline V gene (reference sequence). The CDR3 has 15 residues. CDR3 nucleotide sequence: TGTGCCAGCAGCCTAAAACTGACAGGGAGGGAGACCCAGTACTTC. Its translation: CASSLKLTGRETQYF. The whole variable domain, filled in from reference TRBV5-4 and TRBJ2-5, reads ETGVTQSPTHLIKTRGQQVTLRCSSQSGHNTVSWYQQALGQGPQFIFQYYREEENGRGNFPPRFSGLQFPNYSSELNVNALELDDSALYLCASSLKLTGRETQYFGPGTRLLVL.

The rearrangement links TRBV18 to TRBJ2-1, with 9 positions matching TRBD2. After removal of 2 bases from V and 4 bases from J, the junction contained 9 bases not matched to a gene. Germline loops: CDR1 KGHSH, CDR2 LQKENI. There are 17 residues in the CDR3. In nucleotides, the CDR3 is TGTGCCAGCTCACCAGCCCCGTTAGCGGGGGTGTACAATGAGCAGTTCTTC. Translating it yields CASSPAPLAGVYNEQFF.

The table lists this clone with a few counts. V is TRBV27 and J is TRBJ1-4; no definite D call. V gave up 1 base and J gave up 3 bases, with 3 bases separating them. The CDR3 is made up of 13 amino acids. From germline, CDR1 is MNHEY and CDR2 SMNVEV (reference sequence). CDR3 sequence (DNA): TGTGCCAGCAGTTTATTATCTAATGAAAAACTGTTTTTT. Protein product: CASSLLSNEKLFF. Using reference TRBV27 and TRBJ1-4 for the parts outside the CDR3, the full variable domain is EAQVTQNPRYLITVTGKKLTVTCSQNMNHEYMSWYRQDPGLGLRQIYYSMNVEVTDKGDVPEGYKVSRKEKRNFPLILESPSPNQTSLYFCASSLLSNEKLFFGSGTQLSVL.

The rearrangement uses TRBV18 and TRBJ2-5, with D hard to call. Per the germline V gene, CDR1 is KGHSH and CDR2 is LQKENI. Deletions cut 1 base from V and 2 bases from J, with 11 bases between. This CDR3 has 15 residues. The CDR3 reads CASSPLVGRQETQYF. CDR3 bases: TGTGCCAGCTCACCACTAGTCGGCAGACAAGAGACCCAGTACTTC.

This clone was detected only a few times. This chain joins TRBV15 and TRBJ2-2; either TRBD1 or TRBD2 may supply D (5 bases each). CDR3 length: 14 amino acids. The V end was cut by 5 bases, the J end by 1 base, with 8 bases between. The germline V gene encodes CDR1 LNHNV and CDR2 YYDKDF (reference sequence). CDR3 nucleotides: TGTGCCACCAGCCCTGGGGGGAACACCGGGGAGCTGTTTTTT. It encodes CATSPGGNTGELFF.

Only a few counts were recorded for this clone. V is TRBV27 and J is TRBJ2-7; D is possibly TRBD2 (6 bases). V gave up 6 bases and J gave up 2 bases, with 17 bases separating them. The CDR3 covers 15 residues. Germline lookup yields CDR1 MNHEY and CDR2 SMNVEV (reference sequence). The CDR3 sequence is CASSLNLATAYEQYF. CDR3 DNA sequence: TGTGCCAGCAGCCTCAATCTAGCGACCGCCTACGAGCAGTACTTC.

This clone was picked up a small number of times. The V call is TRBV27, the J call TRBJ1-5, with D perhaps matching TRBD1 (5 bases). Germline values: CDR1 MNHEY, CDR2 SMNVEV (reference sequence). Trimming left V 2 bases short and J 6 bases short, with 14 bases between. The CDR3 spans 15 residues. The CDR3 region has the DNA TGTGCCAGCAGTTTAACAGGACCCTTGAGTCAGCCCCAGCATTTT. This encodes CASSLTGPLSQPQHF.

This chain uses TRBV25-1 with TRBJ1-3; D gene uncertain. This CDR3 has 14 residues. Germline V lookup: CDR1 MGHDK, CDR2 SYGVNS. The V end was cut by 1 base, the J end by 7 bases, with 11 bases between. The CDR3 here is CASSEFSNANTIYF. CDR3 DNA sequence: TGTGCCAGCAGTGAATTTTCCAACGCCAACACCATATATTTT.

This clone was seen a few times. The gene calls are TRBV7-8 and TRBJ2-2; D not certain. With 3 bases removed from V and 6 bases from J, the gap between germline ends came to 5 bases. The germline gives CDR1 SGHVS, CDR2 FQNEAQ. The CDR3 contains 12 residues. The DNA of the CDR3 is TGTGCCAGCAGCTTCCTCCCCGGGGAGCTGTTTTTT. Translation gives CASSFLPGELFF.

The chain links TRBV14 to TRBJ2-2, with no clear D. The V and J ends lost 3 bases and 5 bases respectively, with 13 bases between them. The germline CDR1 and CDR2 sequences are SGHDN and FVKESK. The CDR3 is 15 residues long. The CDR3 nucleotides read TGTGCCAGCAGCCAGGAAACGATGGGGACCGGGGAGCTGTTTTTT. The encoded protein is CASSQETMGTGELFF.

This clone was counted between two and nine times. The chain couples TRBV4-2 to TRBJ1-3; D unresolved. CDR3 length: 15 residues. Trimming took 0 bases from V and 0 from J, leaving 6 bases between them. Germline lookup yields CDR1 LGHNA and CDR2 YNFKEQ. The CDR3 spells CASSQDSYSGNTIYF. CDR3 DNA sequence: TGTGCCAGCAGCCAAGATTCCTACTCTGGAAACACCATATATTTT.

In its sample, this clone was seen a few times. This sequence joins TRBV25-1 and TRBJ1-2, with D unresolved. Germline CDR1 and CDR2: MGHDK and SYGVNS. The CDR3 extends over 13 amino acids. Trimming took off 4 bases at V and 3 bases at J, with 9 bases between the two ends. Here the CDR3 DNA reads TGTGCCAGCAGTGCAGGCGACTACTATGGCTACACCTTC. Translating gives CASSAGDYYGYTF.

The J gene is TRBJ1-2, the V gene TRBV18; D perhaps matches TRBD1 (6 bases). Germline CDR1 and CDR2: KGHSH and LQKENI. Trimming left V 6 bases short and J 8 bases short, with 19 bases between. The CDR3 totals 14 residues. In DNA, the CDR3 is TGTGCCAGCTCGAGGGACCGCCGGCAGGGGGGCTACACCTTC. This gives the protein CASSRDRRQGGYTF. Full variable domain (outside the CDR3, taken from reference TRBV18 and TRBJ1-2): NAGVMQNPRHLVRRRGQEARLRCSPMKGHSHVYWYRQLPEEGLKFMVYLQKENIIDESGMPKERFSAEFPKEGPSILRIQQVVRGDSAAYFCASSRDRRQGGYTFGSGTRLTVV.

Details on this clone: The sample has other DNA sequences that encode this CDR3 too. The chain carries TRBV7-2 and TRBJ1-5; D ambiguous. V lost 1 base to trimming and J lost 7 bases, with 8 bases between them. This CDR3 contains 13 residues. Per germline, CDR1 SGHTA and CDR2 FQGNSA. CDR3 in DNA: TGTGCCAGCAGCTTAGGGGGAGGGCAGCCCCAGCATTTT. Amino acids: CASSLGGGQPQHF.

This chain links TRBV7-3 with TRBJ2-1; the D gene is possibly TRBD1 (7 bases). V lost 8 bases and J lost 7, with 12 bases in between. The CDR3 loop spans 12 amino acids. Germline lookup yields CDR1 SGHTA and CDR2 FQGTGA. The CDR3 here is CASSSGGNEQFF. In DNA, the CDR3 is TGTGCCAGCTCCTCAGGGGGGAATGAGCAGTTCTTC.